The clone carrying this T cell receptor (beta chain) was detected many times. Its target is not known. The lymph nodes were axillary draining lymph nodes from breast cancer patients. This specimen belongs to a study of breast tumors, draining lymph nodes, adjacent tissues. MiXCR, run by TCRdb on the multiplex PCR reads, gives a single entry per CDR3 protein. This repertoire shows over 130,000 distinct CDR3 sequences, about 31% found once; its top ten account for roughly 2.3%. Study results and caveats: Most tumor T cells seemingly derive from lymph node, then expand in tumor. That most tumor T cells come from lymph nodes remained unproven.

Sequenced: axillary lymph node tissue. This sequence originates from a female donor with breast cancer. Some clones in this sample may be carry-over from other donors' samples.

For the CDR3, the DNA is TGTGCCAGCAGTTACTCACGGGGGGGAAATAGCAATCAGCCCCAGCATTTT. This translates into CASSYSRGGNSNQPQHF. This chain uses TRBV6-6 with TRBJ1-5; possible D gene TRBD1, 5 bases. The CDR3 runs 17 residues. CDR1 and CDR2 from the germline V gene are MNHNY and SVGAGI (reference sequence). Deletions cut 0 bases from V and 0 bases from J, with 12 bases between.